Below, 27 T cell receptor beta chains from the same sample are listed, as sequenced in a study of cytomegalovirus exposure and HLA in healthy donors. Amplification used 60 Vbeta primers and 13 Jbeta primers. Libraries were prepared by immunoSEQ multiplex PCR; TCRdb keeps only in-frame clonotypes and omits some of them. Of roughly 130,000 clones listed, about 70% were seen once; the top ten hold approximately 2.1%. The sequenced sample consisted of PBMCs. These TCRs come from a woman aged 40 to 49 in good health and CMV-seropositive.

This chain joins TRBV7-9 and TRBJ2-2; 8 nucleotides line up with TRBD1. The CDR3 extends over 16 amino acids. V shed 4 bases, J shed 6 bases, and the junction held 10 bases outside the gene matches. In germline, CDR1 is SEHNR, CDR2 FQNEAQ (reference sequence). CDR3 DNA: TGTGCCAGCAGCTCAGGGGACAGGATGATTGCCGGGGAGCTGTTTTTT. This sequence encodes CASSSGDRMIAGELFF.

The gene calls are TRBV29-1 and TRBJ1-5, with D possibly TRBD1 on 6 matching bases. V lost 6 bases and J 4 bases, leaving 16 bases between the germline ends. The germline V gene has CDR1 SQVTM and CDR2 ANQGSEA. The CDR3 length is 14 residues. CDR3 loop: CSVGDTGMNQPQHF. As DNA, the CDR3 is TGCAGCGTGGGAGATACAGGGATGAATCAGCCCCAGCATTTT.

The rearrangement joins TRBV5-1 to TRBJ1-2; 9 bases are a match to TRBD1. Germline-derived CDR1 and CDR2 are SGHRS and YFSETQ. V lost 3 bases, J lost 2 bases, and 8 bases stayed unmatched. CDR3 length: 16 residues. In nucleotides, the CDR3 is TGCGCCAGCAGCTCAGGGACAGGGCGTGCGAACTATGGCTACACCTTC. It yields the protein CASSSGTGRANYGYTF.

The chain carries TRBV11-2 and TRBJ1-3; TRBD1 matches 7 bases. The CDR3 is 15 residues long. J gave up 2 bases and V 5 bases, and 6 bases lay outside the gene matches. The germline gives CDR1 SGHAT, CDR2 FQNNGV. The CDR3 loop is CASSRSTGTGNTIYF. DNA for the CDR3: TGTGCCAGCAGCCGATCGACAGGGACTGGAAACACCATATATTTT.

The genes are TRBV5-1 and TRBJ2-6; 9 bases agree with TRBD1. V lost 3 bases to trimming and J lost 1 base; unmatched junction nucleotides: 5. Germline CDR1 and CDR2: SGHRS and YFSETQ. This CDR3 is 17 amino acids long. The CDR3 coding sequence is TGCGCCAGCAGCTCGGACAGGGGAGGTTCTGGGGCCAACGTCCTGACTTTC. Protein sequence: CASSSDRGGSGANVLTF.

This clone was recorded once. The J gene is TRBJ1-1, the V gene TRBV6-5, with D possibly matching TRBD1 (5 bases). With 3 bases removed from V and 11 bases from J, the gap between germline ends came to 13 bases. CDR1 and CDR2 (germline): MNHEY, SVGAGI. CDR3 length: 12 residues. In DNA, the CDR3 is TGTGCCAGCAGTTATACGACAGACCGGGCTTTCTTT. Translating gives CASSYTTDRAFF.

The rearrangement uses TRBV9 and TRBJ2-5, with 8 bases identical to TRBD2. Gene TRBJ2-7 matches the end of the DNA better, so the J call may be wrong. The CDR3 sequence is 15 residues long. Germline V gene data show CDR1 as SGDLS and CDR2 as YYNGEE. The DNA for the CDR3 is TGTGCCAGCAGTGGTCCGGGGGGGTCTTACTACGAGCAGTACTTC. Protein product: CASSGPGGSYYEQYF.

The chain uses TRBV5-4 and TRBJ2-5; no definite D call. The germline CDR1 and CDR2 sequences are SGHNT and YYREEE (reference sequence). The CDR3 loop spans 14 amino acids. Trimming left V 4 bases short and J 5 bases short, with 15 bases between. Written as DNA, the CDR3 is TGTGCCAGCAGCCCCAAACGAGGTTCTGAGACCCAGTACTTC. Amino acids: CASSPKRGSETQYF.

The chain recombines TRBV2 with TRBJ1-4, with TRBD1 as a possible D gene (6 bases). CDR3 length equals 14 residues. V lost 3 bases, J lost 8 bases, and 13 bases lay in between. Germline loops: CDR1 SNHLY, CDR2 FYNNEI. The CDR3 nucleotides are TGTGCCAGCAGTGAGGTGGGGGCACGGGAAAAACTGTTTTTT. Translating gives CASSEVGAREKLFF.

This clone has just a few counts. V and J are TRBV21-1 and TRBJ1-4. TRBV21-1 is listed as a pseudogene. This CDR3 has 13 residues. The CDR3 DNA reads TGTGCCAGCCCCAGGGAGGTGGATGAAAAACTGTTTTTT. Amino acid sequence: CASPREVDEKLFF.

The rearrangement joins TRBV29-1 to TRBJ2-7; 8 nucleotides agree with TRBD2. Germline CDR1 and CDR2: SQVTM and ANQGSEA. CDR3 length: 13 residues. The trim removed 5 bases at V and 2 bases at J, leaving 5 bases unmatched. CDR3 coding DNA: TGCAGCGTTCGGGAGGGCAACGCCTACGAGCAGTACTTC. Its translation is CSVREGNAYEQYF.

The rearrangement links TRBV6-5 to TRBJ2-7; 10 bases align to TRBD1. Per the germline V gene, CDR1 is MNHEY and CDR2 is SVGAGI. CDR3 length: 14 residues. Losses at the gene ends were 5 bases for V and 9 bases for J; bases not matched to a gene: 10. The CDR3 sequence: CASSPRDRGLGQYF. The CDR3 nucleotides read TGTGCCAGCAGTCCCCGGGACAGGGGCCTCGGGCAGTACTTC.

The table lists this clone with a few counts. This chain links TRBV28 with TRBJ1-5; D gene unclear. The germline gives CDR1 MDHEN, CDR2 SYDVKM. Trimming pared 10 bases from V and 2 bases from J, leaving 18 bases between. The CDR3 consists of 15 residues. The CDR3 sequence: CATYGSGLGNQPQHF. The CDR3 nucleotides are TGTGCCACATACGGGAGCGGGTTGGGCAATCAGCCCCAGCATTTT.

The chain combines TRBV18 with TRBJ2-7; 8 bases agree with TRBD2. Trimming at V came to 2 bases and at J to 5 bases, leaving 11 bases not matched to a gene. The CDR3 runs 16 residues. Germline V gene sequence: CDR1 KGHSH, CDR2 LQKENI. The CDR3 spells CASSPSIGGVSDEQYF. The CDR3 nucleotides are TGTGCCAGCTCACCATCTATCGGGGGGGTAAGCGACGAGCAGTACTTC.

The chain links TRBV19 to TRBJ2-3; 11 bases line up with TRBD1. After removal of 7 bases from V and 4 bases from J, the junction contained 4 bases not matched to a gene. This CDR3 is 14 amino acids long. Germline loops: CDR1 LNHDA, CDR2 SQIVND (reference sequence). The CDR3, as DNA: TGTGCCAGTAAAGGGACAGGGGGATCAGATACGCAGTATTTT. Its protein product is CASKGTGGSDTQYF.

In this sample, this clone turned up a few times. The gene calls are TRBV7-6 and TRBJ2-1; 8 bases are a match to TRBD1. Germline CDR1 reads SGHVS; CDR2 reads FNYEAQ. CDR3 length equals 16 residues. J was trimmed by 0 bases and V by 6 bases; bases with no gene match: 7. The CDR3 spells CASRPTGGSSYNEQFF. The CDR3, as DNA: TGTGCCAGCAGACCTACAGGGGGTAGCTCCTACAATGAGCAGTTCTTC.

This clone was observed once. The chain carries TRBV19 and TRBJ2-5; 11 positions agree with TRBD1. The tail of the sequence fits TRBJ2-7 better, so the J call may be wrong. This CDR3 has 17 residues. The germline V gene has CDR1 LNHDA and CDR2 SQIVND (reference sequence). The CDR3 loop reads CASSMSVSGTGGYEQYF. CDR3 in DNA: TGTGCCAGTAGTATGAGTGTTTCCGGGACAGGGGGATACGAGCAGTACTTC.

This chain uses TRBV18 with TRBJ2-7; TRBD1 aligns across 9 bases. V dropped 1 base and J dropped 3; count of bases not matched to a gene: 1. Germline CDR1 KGHSH, CDR2 LQKENI. CDR3 size: 14 residues. CDR3 sequence: CASSPQGQGYEQYF. CDR3 DNA sequence: TGTGCCAGCTCACCACAGGGACAGGGCTACGAGCAGTACTTC.

This clone was recorded once. The chain couples TRBV4-3 to TRBJ1-1; tentatively, D is TRBD1 (5 bases). Germline values: CDR1 LGHNA, CDR2 YSLEER. The CDR3 runs 15 residues. V lost 1 base to trimming and J lost 6 bases, with 15 bases between them. The CDR3 DNA reads TGCGCCAGCAGCCAAGGCCCTGGCAGGGCGGCTGAAGCTTTCTTT. It specifies CASSQGPGRAAEAFF.

The rearrangement joins TRBV13 to TRBJ2-2; 13 bases map to TRBD2. With 6 bases clipped from V and 2 bases from J, the junction kept 6 bases outside the gene matches. Germline CDR1 reads PRHDT; CDR2 reads FYEKMQ (reference sequence). CDR3 length: 17 amino acids. Here the CDR3 DNA reads TGTGCCAGCAGACTCGGACTAGCGGGGGCAAACACCGGGGAGCTGTTTTTT. This gives the protein CASRLGLAGANTGELFF.

This clone was counted a few times. The V gene is TRBV7-8, the J gene TRBJ2-5; TRBD1 might be the D (6 bases). Germline V gene data show CDR1 as SGHVS and CDR2 as FQNEAQ. The CDR3 totals 13 residues. The V end was cut by 4 bases, the J end by 0 bases, with 6 bases between. The CDR3 spells CASSWTDQETQYF. The DNA of the CDR3 is TGTGCCAGCAGCTGGACAGACCAAGAGACCCAGTACTTC.

The CDR3 sequence: CASSEFGRGNTEAFF. CDR3 nucleotide sequence: TGTGCCAGCAGTGAATTTGGCAGGGGTAACACTGAAGCTTTCTTT. The V and J genes are TRBV25-1 and TRBJ1-1, with a weak D call TRBD1 (6 bases). Germline-derived CDR1 and CDR2 are MGHDK and SYGVNS. The CDR3 sequence is 15 residues long. Trimming removed 1 base at V and 2 bases at J, with 11 bases between.

The chain is built from TRBV9 and TRBJ2-7; 7 bases agree with TRBD1. With 0 bases clipped from V and 4 bases from J, the junction kept 4 bases outside the gene matches. CDR3 size: 14 residues. From germline, CDR1 is SGDLS and CDR2 YYNGEE. The DNA of the CDR3 is TGTGCCAGCAGCGTAGCTCCGACAGGGTACGAGCAGTACTTC. Protein sequence: CASSVAPTGYEQYF.

The chain uses TRBV19 and TRBJ2-7; TRBD2 aligns across 9 bases. J lost 0 bases, V lost 5 bases, and 8 bases had no gene match. From germline, CDR1 is LNHDA and CDR2 SQIVND (reference sequence). The length of the CDR3 is 16 residues. CDR3 DNA sequence: TGTGCCAGTAGTGATCCTAGCGGGGATAGCTCCTACGAGCAGTACTTC. Its translation is CASSDPSGDSSYEQYF.

The rearrangement links TRBV4-3 to TRBJ1-6; tentatively, D is TRBD1 (6 bases). The CDR3 contains 16 residues. The V and J ends lost 4 bases and 5 bases respectively, with 15 bases between them. The germline V gene encodes CDR1 LGHNA and CDR2 YSLEER. CDR3 bases: TGCGCCAGCAGCCGAACAGGGTGGAGGAATAATTCACCCCTCCACTTT. Translating gives CASSRTGWRNNSPLHF.

This clone was recorded once. One junction end does not reproduce the germline sequence, and a read error may be involved. The rearrangement joins TRBV2 to TRBJ1-1, with 7 nucleotides matching TRBD1. Germline lookup yields CDR1 SNHLY and CDR2 FYNNEI. The CDR3 loop spans 16 amino acids. CDR3 protein: CASREGGGPPNTEAFF. The CDR3 region has the DNA TGTGCCAGCAGGGAAGGGGGCGGACCACCTAACACTGAAGCTTTCTTT.

This clone occurred a few times. The genes are TRBV5-5 and TRBJ2-2; 8 nucleotides align to TRBD2. This CDR3 region has 16 residues. With 1 base clipped from V and 6 bases from J, the junction kept 8 bases outside the gene matches. Germline-derived CDR1 and CDR2 are SGHKS and YYEKEE (reference sequence). The CDR3 sequence is CASSLLSGRTAGELFF. The DNA for the CDR3 is TGTGCCAGCAGCTTGCTGAGCGGGAGAACGGCCGGGGAGCTGTTTTTT. The full variable domain, in which reference TRBV5-5 and TRBJ2-2 provide the parts outside the CDR3, is DAGVTQSPTHLIKTRGQQVTLRCSPISGHKSVSWYQQVLGQGPQFIFQYYEKEERGRGNFPDRFSARQFPNYSSELNVNALLLGDSALYLCASSLLSGRTAGELFFGEGSRLTVL.